The clone carrying this T cell receptor beta chain is a singleton in its sample. What it recognizes is unknown. Produced via immunoSEQ multiplex PCR; TCRdb's table is partial and in-frame only. The repertoire holds around 70,000 clones, 80% to 95% seen once, with around 6.1% in the top ten. This specimen belongs to a study of OX40 agonist ivuxolimab in advanced cancers. Study observations and caveats: Some nonresponders likewise displayed low normalized T-cell clonal expansion. With doses of 0.1-3.0 mg/kg, partial responders showed among the lowest clonal expansion.

Germline assignment: CDR1 SGHTA and CDR2 FQGNSA. Trimming took off 3 bases at V and 1 base at J, with 3 bases between the two ends. The CDR3 contains 13 residues. The chain uses TRBV7-2 and TRBJ2-2; the D is unclear. The TCR originated in an adult with an advanced solid tumor such as melanoma, head and neck, liver or kidney cancer. Sequencing used CD4+ or CD8+ T cells sorted from blood, obtained in a trial of the OX40 agonist ivuxolimab. CDR3: CASSFENTGELFF. CDR3 coding DNA: TGTGCCAGCAGCTTCGAGAACACCGGGGAGCTGTTTTTT.